Listed below are T cell receptor beta chains from one sample, sequenced in a study of T cell responses to AZD1222 COVID-19 vaccine. Produced via immunoSEQ multiplex PCR; TCRdb's table is partial and in-frame only. Here the sample spans around 150,000 clones, 94% being singletons. Specimen: peripheral blood, collected 28 days after the second AZD1222 dose. These receptors all stem from an adult who received the AZD1222 COVID-19 vaccine. Each CDR3 is given with its conserved first and last residue. D genes are given only for firm matches.

CDR3nt: TGTGCCAGCAGCCAAGATCCCCGGGTGGGGGTCGATAATTCACCCCTCCACTTT
CDR3aa: CASSQDPRVGVDNSPLHF
v_gene: TRBV3-1/TRBV3-2
j_gene: TRBJ1-6
len: 18
d_gene: .

CDR3nt: TGTGCCAGCAGTGAAGATTTGGGGAGGCCCCAGCATTTT
CDR3aa: CASSEDLGRPQHF
v_gene: TRBV2
j_gene: TRBJ1-5
len: 13
d_gene: .

CDR3nt: TGTGCCAGTACTAGCGGGACATACAATGAGCAGTTCTTC
CDR3aa: CASTSGTYNEQFF
v_gene: TRBV6-5
j_gene: TRBJ2-1
len: 13
d_gene: TRBD2

CDR3nt: TGTGCCAGCAGCCCCCGGGTGGGGTTAGCGGGAGGGACAGATACGCAGTATTTT
CDR3aa: CASSPRVGLAGGTDTQYF
v_gene: TRBV7-3
j_gene: TRBJ2-3
len: 18
d_gene: TRBD2

CDR3nt: TGTGCCAGAACCGGCACCTCGAGGACTGAAGCTTTCTTT
CDR3aa: CARTGTSRTEAFF
v_gene: TRBV21-1
j_gene: TRBJ1-1
len: 13
d_gene: .

CDR3nt: TGTGCCAGCAGTCCCTCCGGGACAGGGTGGGCCGGGGAGCTGTTTTTT
CDR3aa: CASSPSGTGWAGELFF
v_gene: TRBV27
j_gene: TRBJ2-2
len: 16
d_gene: TRBD1

CDR3nt: TGTGCCAGCAGCCTGGGACGACAAGAGACCCAGTACTTC
CDR3aa: CASSLGRQETQYF
v_gene: TRBV7-3
j_gene: TRBJ2-5
len: 13
d_gene: .

CDR3nt: TGTGCCAGCAGTGCGGCGGCTGGCTACACCTTC
CDR3aa: CASSAAAGYTF
v_gene: TRBV25-1
j_gene: TRBJ1-2
len: 11
d_gene: .

CDR3nt: TGTGCCAGCAGGACTTCTCGCAGTGAGCAGTTCTTC
CDR3aa: CASRTSRSEQFF
v_gene: TRBV28
j_gene: TRBJ2-1
len: 12
d_gene: .

CDR3nt: TGTGCCAGCAGCCCGAAGCGTCGAGGGACTAGCTACGAGCAGTACTTC
CDR3aa: CASSPKRRGTSYEQYF
v_gene: TRBV5-4
j_gene: TRBJ2-7
len: 16
d_gene: TRBD2

CDR3nt: TGTGCCAGTAGTATAGGAGCTAGCGGGGGACTCCAAGAGACCCAGTACTTC
CDR3aa: CASSIGASGGLQETQYF
v_gene: TRBV19
j_gene: TRBJ2-5
len: 17
d_gene: TRBD2

CDR3nt: TGTGCCAGCAGGGGGCCTATGGAAAACACCATATATTTT
CDR3aa: CASRGPMENTIYF
v_gene: TRBV13
j_gene: TRBJ1-3
len: 13
d_gene: .

CDR3nt: TGTGCCAGCAGTTACTCTACGGACACCGGGGAGCTGTTTTTT
CDR3aa: CASSYSTDTGELFF
v_gene: TRBV6-2/TRBV6-3
j_gene: TRBJ2-2
len: 14
d_gene: .

CDR3nt: TGCGCCAGCAGCATCCAGGGGACTGAAGCTTTCTTT
CDR3aa: CASSIQGTEAFF
v_gene: TRBV5-1
j_gene: TRBJ1-1
len: 12
d_gene: .

CDR3nt: TGTGCCAGCAGTTTATCCCCAGGGGCCGGTCAGCCCCAGCATTTT
CDR3aa: CASSLSPGAGQPQHF
v_gene: TRBV27
j_gene: TRBJ1-5
len: 15
d_gene: .

CDR3nt: TGCGCCAGCAGCCAAGACTATCCCGGGACAAGGACGTGGTCTTACTTC
CDR3aa: CASSQDYPGTRTWSYF
v_gene: TRBV4-3
j_gene: TRBJ2-7
len: 16
d_gene: .